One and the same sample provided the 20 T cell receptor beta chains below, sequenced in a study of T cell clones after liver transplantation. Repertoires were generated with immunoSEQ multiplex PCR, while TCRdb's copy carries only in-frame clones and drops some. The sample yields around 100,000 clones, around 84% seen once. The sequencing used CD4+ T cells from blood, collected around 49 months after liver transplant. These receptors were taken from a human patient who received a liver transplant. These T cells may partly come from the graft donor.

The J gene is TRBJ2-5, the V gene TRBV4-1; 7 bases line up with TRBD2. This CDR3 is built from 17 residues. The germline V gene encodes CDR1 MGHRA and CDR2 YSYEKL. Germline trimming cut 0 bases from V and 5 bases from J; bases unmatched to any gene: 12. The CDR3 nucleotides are TGCGCCAGCAGCCAAGATCCAGCGGGGCTCGTGAGGGAGACCCAGTACTTC. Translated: CASSQDPAGLVRETQYF.

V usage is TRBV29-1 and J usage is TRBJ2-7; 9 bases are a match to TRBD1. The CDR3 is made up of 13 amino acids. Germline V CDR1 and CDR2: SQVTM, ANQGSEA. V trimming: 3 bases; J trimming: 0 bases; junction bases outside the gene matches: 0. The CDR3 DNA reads TGCAGCGTTGAGGACAGGGGCTCCTACGAGCAGTACTTC. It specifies CSVEDRGSYEQYF.

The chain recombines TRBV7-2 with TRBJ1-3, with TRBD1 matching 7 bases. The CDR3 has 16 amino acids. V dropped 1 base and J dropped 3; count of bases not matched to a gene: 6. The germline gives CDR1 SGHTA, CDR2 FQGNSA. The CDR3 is CASSLEGTASGNTIYF. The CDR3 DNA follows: TGTGCCAGCAGCTTAGAGGGGACAGCGAGTGGAAACACCATATATTTT.

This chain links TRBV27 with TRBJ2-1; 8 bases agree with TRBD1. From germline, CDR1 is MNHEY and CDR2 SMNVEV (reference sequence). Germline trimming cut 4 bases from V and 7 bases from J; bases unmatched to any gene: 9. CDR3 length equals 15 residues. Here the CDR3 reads CASSSTRGRTNEQFF. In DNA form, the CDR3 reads TGTGCCAGCAGTTCAACCAGGGGGCGCACAAATGAGCAGTTCTTC.

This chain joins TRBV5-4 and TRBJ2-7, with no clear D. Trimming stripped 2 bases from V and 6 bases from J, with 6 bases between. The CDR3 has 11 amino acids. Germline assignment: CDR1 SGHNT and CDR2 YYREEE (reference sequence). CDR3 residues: CASSFGGEQYF. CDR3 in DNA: TGTGCCAGCAGCTTCGGTGGCGAGCAGTACTTC.

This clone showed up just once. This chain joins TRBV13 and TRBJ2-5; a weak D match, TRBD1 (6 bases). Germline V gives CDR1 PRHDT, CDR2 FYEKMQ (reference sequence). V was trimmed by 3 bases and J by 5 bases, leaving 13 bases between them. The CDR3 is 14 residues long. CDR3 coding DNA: TGTGCCAGCAGCTTCGCAGGGGTAAGGGAGACCCAGTACTTC. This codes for CASSFAGVRETQYF.

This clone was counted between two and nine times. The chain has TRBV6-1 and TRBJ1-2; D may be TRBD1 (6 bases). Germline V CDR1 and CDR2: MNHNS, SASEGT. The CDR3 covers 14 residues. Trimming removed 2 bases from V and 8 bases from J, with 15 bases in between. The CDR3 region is CASSEWSGEGGYTF. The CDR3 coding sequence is TGTGCCAGCAGTGAATGGTCAGGGGAGGGAGGCTACACCTTC.

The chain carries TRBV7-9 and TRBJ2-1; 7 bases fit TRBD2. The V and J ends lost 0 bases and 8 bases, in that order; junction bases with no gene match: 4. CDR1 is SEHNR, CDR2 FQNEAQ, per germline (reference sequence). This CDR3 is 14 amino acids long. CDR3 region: CASSLAAGRDEQFF. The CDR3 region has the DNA TGTGCCAGCAGCTTAGCGGCAGGGAGGGATGAGCAGTTCTTC. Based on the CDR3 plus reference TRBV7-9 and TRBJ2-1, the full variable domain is DTGVSQNPRHKITKRGQNVTFRCDPISEHNRLYWYRQTLGQGPEFLTYFQNEAQLEKSRLLSDRFSAERPKGSFSTLEIQRTEQGDSAMYLCASSLAAGRDEQFFGPGTRLTVL.

The CDR3 sequence: CASSFQETQYF. Written as DNA, the CDR3 is TGTGCCAGCTCGTTCCAAGAGACCCAGTACTTC. This chain joins TRBV18 and TRBJ2-5, with D uncertain. CDR1 KGHSH and CDR2 LQKENI come from the germline V gene. The CDR3 covers 11 residues. The V gene lost 6 bases and the J gene lost 1 base, with 3 bases spanning the gap.

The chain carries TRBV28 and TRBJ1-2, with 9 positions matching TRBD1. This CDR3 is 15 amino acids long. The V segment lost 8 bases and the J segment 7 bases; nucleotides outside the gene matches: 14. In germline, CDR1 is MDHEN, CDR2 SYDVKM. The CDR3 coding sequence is TGTGCCAGCCATACCCTGGGACAGGGAGGGTCTGGCTACACCTTC. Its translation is CASHTLGQGGSGYTF.

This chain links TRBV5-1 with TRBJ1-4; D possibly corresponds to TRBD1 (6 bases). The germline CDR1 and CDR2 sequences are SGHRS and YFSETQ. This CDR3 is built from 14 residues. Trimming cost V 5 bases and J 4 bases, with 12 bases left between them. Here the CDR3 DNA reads TGCGCCAGCAGGAACGGACAGCTTAATGAAAAACTGTTTTTT. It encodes CASRNGQLNEKLFF.

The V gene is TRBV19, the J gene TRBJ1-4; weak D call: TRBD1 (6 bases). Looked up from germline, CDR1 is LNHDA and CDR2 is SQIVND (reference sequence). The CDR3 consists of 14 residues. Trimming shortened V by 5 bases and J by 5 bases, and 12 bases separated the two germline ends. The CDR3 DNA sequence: TGTGCCAGTAGTTACGGGACATTCAATGAAAAACTGTTTTTT. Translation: CASSYGTFNEKLFF. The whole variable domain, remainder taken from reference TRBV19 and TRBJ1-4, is DGGITQSPKYLFRKEGQNVTLSCEQNLNHDAMYWYRQDPGQGLRLIYYSQIVNDFQKGDIAEGYSVSREKKESFPLTVTSAQKNPTAFYLCASSYGTFNEKLFFGSGTQLSVL.

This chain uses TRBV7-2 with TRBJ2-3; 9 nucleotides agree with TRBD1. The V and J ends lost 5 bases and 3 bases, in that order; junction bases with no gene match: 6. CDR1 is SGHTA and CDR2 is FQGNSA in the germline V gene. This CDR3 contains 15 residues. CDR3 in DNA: TGTGCCAGCAGCGAGGGACAGGGTAAAACAGATACGCAGTATTTT. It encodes CASSEGQGKTDTQYF.

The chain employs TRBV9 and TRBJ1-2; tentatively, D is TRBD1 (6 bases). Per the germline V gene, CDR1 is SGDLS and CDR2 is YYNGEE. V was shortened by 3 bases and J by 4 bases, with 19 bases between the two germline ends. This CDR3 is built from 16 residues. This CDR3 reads CASSGDTLRKGYGYTF. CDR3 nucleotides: TGTGCCAGCAGCGGGGACACTTTAAGAAAGGGCTATGGCTACACCTTC.

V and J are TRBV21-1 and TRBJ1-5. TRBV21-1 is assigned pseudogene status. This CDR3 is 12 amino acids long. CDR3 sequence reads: CASSKNWEPQHF. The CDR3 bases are TGTGCCAGCAGCAAAAATTGGGAGCCCCAGCATTTT.

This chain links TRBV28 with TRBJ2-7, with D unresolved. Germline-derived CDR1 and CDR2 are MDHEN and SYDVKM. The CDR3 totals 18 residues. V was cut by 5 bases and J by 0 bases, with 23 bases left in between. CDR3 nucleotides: TGTGCCAGCAGTCCCGCACTCAGGTTGCGGATAAGCTCCTACGAGCAGTACTTC. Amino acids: CASSPALRLRISSYEQYF.

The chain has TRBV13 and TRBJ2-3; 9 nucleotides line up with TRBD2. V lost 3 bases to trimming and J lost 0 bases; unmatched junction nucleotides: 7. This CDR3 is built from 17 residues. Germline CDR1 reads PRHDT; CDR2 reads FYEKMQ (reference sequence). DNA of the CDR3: TGTGCCAGCAGCTTTTCCACCCTAGCGGGAAGCACAGATACGCAGTATTTT. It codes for CASSFSTLAGSTDTQYF.

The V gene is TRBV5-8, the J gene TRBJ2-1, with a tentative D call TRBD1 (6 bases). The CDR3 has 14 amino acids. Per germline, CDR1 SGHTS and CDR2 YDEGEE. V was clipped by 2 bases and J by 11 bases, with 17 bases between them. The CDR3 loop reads CASSFKPGHLQQFF. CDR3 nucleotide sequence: TGTGCCAGCAGCTTTAAACCGGGACACCTCCAGCAGTTCTTC.

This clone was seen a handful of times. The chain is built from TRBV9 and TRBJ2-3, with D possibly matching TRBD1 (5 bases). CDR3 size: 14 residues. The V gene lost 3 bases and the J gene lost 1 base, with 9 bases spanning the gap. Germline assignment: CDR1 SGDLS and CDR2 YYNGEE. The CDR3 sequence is CASSAEQGTDTQYF. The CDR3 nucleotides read TGTGCCAGCAGCGCAGAACAGGGCACAGATACGCAGTATTTT.

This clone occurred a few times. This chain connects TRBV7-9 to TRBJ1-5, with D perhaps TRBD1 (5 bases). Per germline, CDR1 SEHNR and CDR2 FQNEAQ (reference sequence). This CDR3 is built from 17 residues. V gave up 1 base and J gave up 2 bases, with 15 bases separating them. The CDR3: CASSLVTGALGNQPQHF. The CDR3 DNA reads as TGTGCCAGCAGCTTAGTTACAGGAGCTCTCGGCAATCAGCCCCAGCATTTT.